Listed here are 20 T cell receptor beta chains from one sample, sequenced in a study of Graves' ophthalmopathy and Graves' hyperthyroidism (dated by TCRdb to the late 2010s). The sequencer was an Illumina HiSeq 2000. For repertoire sequencing, TCR beta CDR3 regions were amplified from RNA transcripts. A first-round RT-PCR used HTBI primers with the Qiagen OneStep RT-PCR kit, followed by a second-round multiplex PCR, size selection and purification. The public reads were quality trimmed at Q25 with fastp and then assembled into clones with MiXCR by TCRdb, keeping productive beta chains. When rows share a CDR3 protein, they turn into one entry using the most common DNA and genes. The sample has about 420,000 distinct CDR3 sequences on record, roughly 21% of them singletons. Of the sample, 2.5% to 3% is held by the ten largest clones. Specimen: peripheral blood. These receptors originate from a woman between 18 and 30 years old with stable Graves' hyperthyroidism. Donor details come from another sample of the same person, matched by shared clones.

The V and J genes are TRBV3-1 and TRBJ1-1; TRBD1 matches at 8 bases. The CDR3 is made up of 19 amino acids. CDR1 LGHDT and CDR2 YNNKEL come from the germline V gene (reference sequence). V dropped 4 bases and J dropped 0; count of bases not matched to a gene: 16. The CDR3, as DNA: TGTGCCAGCAGCCCTCGGGACAGGCCTTCCACGGCAATGAACACTGAAGCTTTCTTT. Residues: CASSPRDRPSTAMNTEAFF.

The rearrangement uses TRBV6-5 and TRBJ1-2; the D is unclear. V was clipped by 4 bases and J by 8 bases, with 20 bases between them. The germline V gene encodes CDR1 MNHEY and CDR2 SVGAGI. The CDR3 has 15 residues. DNA for the CDR3: TGTGCCAGCAGTTCCCGGCGCAGATGGGGTCAAGGCTACACCTTC. As protein: CASSSRRRWGQGYTF.

The chain combines TRBV20-1 with TRBJ1-2; 10 positions match TRBD1. V gave up 6 bases and J gave up 5 bases; unmatched junction bases: 0. Germline-derived CDR1 and CDR2 are DFQATT and SNEGSKA (reference sequence). The CDR3 contains 11 residues. The CDR3 DNA reads TGCAGTGCGGGACAGGGGTATGGCTACACCTTC. This codes for CSAGQGYGYTF.

The sample holds one count of this clonotype. A read error may be the cause here, since a much bigger clone is one base away. The gene calls are TRBV5-1 and TRBJ2-2; 10 nucleotides line up with TRBD2. Germline V gives CDR1 SGHRS, CDR2 YFSETQ. The CDR3 extends over 17 amino acids. The CDR3 sequence: CASGLVSGRAGTGELFF. The CDR3, as DNA: TGCGCCAGCGGCTTGGTGAGCGGGAGGGCCGGCACCGGGGAGCTGTTTTTT.

Ten or more counts support this clonotype. This chain links TRBV12-3 or TRBV12-4 with TRBJ1-2; tentatively, D is TRBD1 (6 bases). The CDR3 extends over 15 amino acids. Trimming pared 5 bases from V and 7 bases from J, leaving 20 bases between. CDR3 sequence (DNA): TGTGCCAGCAGTGAGGGACCGATACAGGGAGCTGGCTACACCTTC. It encodes CASSEGPIQGAGYTF.

This clonotype was counted a few times. A much more abundant neighbour one base away suggests this may be a read error. The chain carries TRBV28 and TRBJ1-1; no clear D gene. Germline V gene sequence: CDR1 MDHEN, CDR2 SYDVKM. The CDR3 spans 12 residues. CDR3 DNA: TGTGTCAGCAGTTTAAGTGCGACTGAAGCTTGCTTT. Its translation is CVSSLSATEACF.

The chain combines TRBV20-1 with TRBJ2-7; TRBD1 matches at 10 bases. Germline lookup yields CDR1 DFQATT and CDR2 SNEGSKA (reference sequence). The V and J ends lost 0 bases and 6 bases, in that order; junction bases with no gene match: 5. CDR3 length: 14 residues. CDR3 nucleotide sequence: TGCAGTGCTAGAGAGGGACAGGGGATCGGCGAGCAGTACTTC. Amino acids: CSAREGQGIGEQYF.

The J gene is TRBJ1-2, the V gene TRBV6-1; no reliable D call. Germline assignment: CDR1 MNHNS and CDR2 SASEGT. V was shortened by 5 bases and J by 8 bases, with 18 bases between the two germline ends. CDR3 size: 14 residues. The CDR3 nucleotides read TGTGCCAGCAGTACCCCAAGGACCGCGGGCGGCTACACCTTC. It translates to CASSTPRTAGGYTF.

This clonotype was found many times. V and J are TRBV12-3 or TRBV12-4 and TRBJ1-2; D is uncertain. This CDR3 region has 15 residues. V was clipped by 0 bases and J by 1 base, with 9 bases between them. The CDR3 DNA reads as TGTGCCAGCAGTTTAGCAGGGCCCTTTAACTATGGCTACACCTTC. The encoded protein is CASSLAGPFNYGYTF.

This clonotype was seen many times. The chain employs TRBV27 and TRBJ1-5; TRBD1 aligns across 7 bases. Trimming at V came to 4 bases and at J to 0 bases, leaving 6 bases not matched to a gene. The CDR3 runs 16 residues. The V gene's germline CDR1 is MNHEY and CDR2 SMNVEV (reference sequence). This CDR3 reads CASSSAGTASNQPQHF. DNA of the CDR3: TGTGCCAGCAGTTCGGCCGGGACAGCTAGCAATCAGCCCCAGCATTTT.

This clonotype was seen more than once but under ten times. A much larger clone is a single base away; this may be a read error. This sequence joins TRBV20-1 and TRBJ1-2, with D tentatively TRBD1 (5 bases). The CDR3 runs to 14 residues. V lost 4 bases, J lost 8 bases, and 20 bases lay in between. Germline values: CDR1 DFQATT, CDR2 SNEGSKA (reference sequence). CDR3 DNA: TGCAGTGCTACGAATCTACCAGGGTCCGGGGGCTACACCTTC. Protein product: CSATNLPGSGGYTF.

This clonotype was seen repeatedly, ten times or more. The V call is TRBV28, the J call TRBJ1-1; D perhaps matches TRBD1 (5 bases). The germline V gene encodes CDR1 MDHEN and CDR2 SYDVKM. Trimming shortened V by 2 bases and J by 4 bases, and 11 bases separated the two germline ends. CDR3 size: 14 residues. The CDR3 DNA is TGTGCCAGCAGTTTAATGCCCGGGGGCACTGAAGCTTTCTTT. Encoded protein: CASSLMPGGTEAFF. Together with reference TRBV28 and TRBJ1-1, the CDR3 gives the full variable domain: DVKVTQSSRYLVKRTGEKVFLECVQDMDHENMFWYRQDPGLGLRLIYFSYDVKMKEKGDIPEGYSVSREKKERFSLILESASTNQTSMYLCASSLMPGGTEAFFGQGTRLTVV.

There are many counts of this clonotype. This CDR3 is CATSEAGPPYEQYF. DNA for the CDR3: TGTGCCACCAGTGAGGCAGGGCCGCCCTACGAGCAGTACTTC. V gene TRBV24-1 combines with J gene TRBJ2-7; possibly TRBD1 for D (5 bases). CDR3 length: 14 residues. Germline V gene data show CDR1 as KGHDR and CDR2 as SFDVKD. Trimming took 4 bases from V and 2 from J, leaving 11 bases between them.

This clonotype was picked up many times. The chain links TRBV2 to TRBJ2-7; 10 bases are shared with TRBD1. CDR3 length: 14 residues. Trimming took 9 bases from V and 3 from J; bases not matched to a gene: 8. Germline V CDR1 and CDR2: SNHLY, FYNNEI. The CDR3, as DNA: TGTGCCAGTCGCGTGGGACAGGGGAACTACGAGCAGTACTTC. This sequence encodes CASRVGQGNYEQYF. The complete variable domain, with remaining parts taken from reference TRBV2 and TRBJ2-7, reads EPEVTQTPSHQVTQMGQEVILRCVPISNHLYFYWYRQILGQKVEFLVSFYNNEISEKSEIFDDQFSVERPDGSNFTLKIRSTKLEDSAMYFCASRVGQGNYEQYFGPGTRLTVT.

This clonotype was counted at least ten times. This chain connects TRBV4-3 to TRBJ2-7, with D possibly matching TRBD2 (6 bases). The ends were cut back, 0 bases at V and 1 base at J, with 10 bases in the middle. This CDR3 region has 15 residues. Germline lookup yields CDR1 LGHNA and CDR2 YSLEER. The CDR3, as DNA: TGCGCCAGCAGCCAAGATCCTAGCGCTTCCTACGAGCAGTACTTC. Residues: CASSQDPSASYEQYF.

At least ten counts were recorded for this clonotype. The chain couples TRBV27 to TRBJ2-7; TRBD2 might be the D (6 bases). The CDR3 contains 15 residues. V lost 7 bases, J lost 1 base, and 17 bases lay in between. Germline-derived CDR1 and CDR2 are MNHEY and SMNVEV (reference sequence). CDR3 in amino acids: CASTPSRDSSYEQYF. CDR3 in DNA: TGTGCCAGCACCCCTTCCCGGGACTCTTCCTACGAGCAGTACTTC.

This clonotype has at least ten counts. V gene TRBV6-9 combines with J gene TRBJ1-5; 9 bases align to TRBD1. This CDR3 spans 16 amino acids. CDR1 and CDR2 from the germline V gene are MNHGY and SVAAGI. V gave up 6 bases and J gave up 2 bases; unmatched junction bases: 8. CDR3 DNA: TGTGCCAGCAGAACCGGGACAGGGAAATGCAATCAGCCCCAGCATTTT. Translated, it gives CASRTGTGKCNQPQHF.

CDR3 loop: CASSIIGGMKETQYF. In DNA form, the CDR3 reads TGTGCCAGTAGTATAATAGGCGGGATGAAAGAGACCCAGTACTTC. V gene TRBV19 combines with J gene TRBJ2-5, with TRBD2 as a possible D gene (6 bases). Trimming took 2 bases from V and 3 from J, leaving 13 bases between them. CDR1 LNHDA and CDR2 SQIVND come from the germline V gene (reference sequence). This CDR3 has 15 residues.

This clonotype has more than one count but fewer than ten. This chain links TRBV12-3 or TRBV12-4 with TRBJ2-3; tentatively, D is TRBD2 (5 bases). The CDR3 contains 12 residues. Between the trimmed V and J ends, which lost 3 bases and 14 bases, there was a span of 15 bases. This CDR3 reads CASSLRRELRYF. CDR3 DNA: TGTGCCAGCAGTTTGCGCCGGGAACTGAGGTATTTT.

This clonotype came up many times. V and J are TRBV4-1 and TRBJ1-1; unclear D gene. V gave up 2 bases and J gave up 2 bases, with 6 bases separating them. Germline V gene lookup returns CDR1 MGHRA and CDR2 YSYEKL. The CDR3 is made up of 13 amino acids. The DNA for the CDR3 is TGCGCCAGCAGCCAACAGGTTAACACTGAAGCTTTCTTT. Amino acids: CASSQQVNTEAFF.